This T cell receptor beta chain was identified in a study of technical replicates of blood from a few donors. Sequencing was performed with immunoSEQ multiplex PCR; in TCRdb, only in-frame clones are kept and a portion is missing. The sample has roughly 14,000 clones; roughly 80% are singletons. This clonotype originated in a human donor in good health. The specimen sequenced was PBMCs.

CDR3 sequence (DNA): TGTGCCAGCAGCTTAACCACAGGGGTGGACACCGGGGAGCTGTTTTTT. This gives the protein CASSLTTGVDTGELFF. V is TRBV7-8 and J is TRBJ2-2; 7 bases are shared with TRBD1. Losses at the gene ends were 2 bases for V and 3 bases for J; bases not matched to a gene: 6. Germline CDR1 is SGHVS and CDR2 is FQNEAQ. CDR3 length: 16 amino acids.